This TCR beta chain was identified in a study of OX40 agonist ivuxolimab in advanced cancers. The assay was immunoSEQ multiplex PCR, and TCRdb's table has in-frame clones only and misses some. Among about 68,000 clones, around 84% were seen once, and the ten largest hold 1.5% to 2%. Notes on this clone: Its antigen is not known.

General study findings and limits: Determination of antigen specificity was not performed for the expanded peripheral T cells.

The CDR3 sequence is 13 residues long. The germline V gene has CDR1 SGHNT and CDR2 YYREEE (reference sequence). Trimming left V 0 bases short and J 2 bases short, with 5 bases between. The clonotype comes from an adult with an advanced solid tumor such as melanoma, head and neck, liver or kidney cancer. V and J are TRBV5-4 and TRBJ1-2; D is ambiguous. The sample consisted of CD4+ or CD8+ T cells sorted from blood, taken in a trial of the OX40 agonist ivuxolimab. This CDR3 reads CASSLAGNYGYTF. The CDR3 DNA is TGTGCCAGCAGCTTGGCAGGCAACTATGGCTACACCTTC.